The rows below give T cell receptor beta chains drawn from one sample of a study of shared clonotypes between healthy human individuals. Assay used: immunoSEQ multiplex PCR; TCRdb lists only in-frame clones, some missing. The sample yields about 2.3 million clones, around 90% seen once. Sequenced sample: naive CD4+ T cells from PBMCs. These receptors all come from a man between 18 and 35 years old in good health. Some clones in this sample may be carry-over from other donors' samples. Both conserved end residues are part of each CDR3. The D gene is left open where the match is weak.

d_call j_call v_call cdr3_aa cdr3_nt
- TRBJ2-7 TRBV6-5 CASSLGQPYEQYF TGTGCCAGCAGCCTCGGACAGCCCTACGAGCAGTACTTC
- TRBJ2-1 TRBV10-2 CASRETGYNEQFF TGCGCCAGCAGGGAGACGGGGTACAATGAGCAGTTCTTC
TRBD2 TRBJ2-7 TRBV19 CASSSGLAGDSYEQYF TGTGCCAGTAGTTCCGGACTAGCGGGAGACTCCTACGAGCAGTACTTC
- TRBJ1-2 TRBV19 CASRVWGQDYGYTF TGTGCCAGTAGAGTCTGGGGGCAAGACTATGGCTACACCTTC
- TRBJ2-1 TRBV12-2 CASRLRCNTGTGWYNEQFF TGTGCAAGTCGCTTACGATGTAATACCGGGACAGGGTGGTACAATGAGCAGTTCTTC
TRBD2 TRBJ2-1 TRBV5-1 CASSRPGLAGPRARNEQFF TGCGCCAGCAGCCGACCGGGACTAGCGGGCCCCCGAGCAAGGAATGAGCAGTTCTTC
- TRBJ1-5 TRBV2 CASSAGTNYQPQHF TGTGCCAGCAGCGCCGGGACCAACTATCAGCCCCAGCATTTT
TRBD2 TRBJ2-3 TRBV11-3 CASSPGLTSGSDTQYF TGTGCCAGCAGCCCCGGATTGACTAGCGGATCAGATACGCAGTATTTT
- TRBJ1-2 TRBV30 CAWSVSGGRLYGYTF TGTGCCTGGAGTGTTTCGGGGGGGCGCCTTTATGGCTACACCTTC
TRBD2 TRBJ2-1 TRBV4-1 CASSQVAGGANEQFF TGCGCCAGCAGCCAAGTAGCGGGAGGTGCAAATGAGCAGTTCTTC
- TRBJ2-7 TRBV6-5 CASSYNYEQYF TGTGCCAGCAGTTACAATTACGAGCAGTACTTC
- TRBJ1-2 TRBV6-5 CASSLTPQTSRYTF TGTGCCAGCAGTTTGACCCCACAGACGTCTCGCTACACCTTC
- TRBJ2-7 TRBV6-6 CASSFTAGPYEQYF TGTGCCAGCAGTTTTACGGCAGGGCCCTACGAGCAGTACTTC
TRBD2 TRBJ2-3 TRBV5-1 CASSLGLAASTDTQYF TGCGCCAGCAGCCTGGGACTAGCAGCTAGCACAGATACGCAGTATTTT
- TRBJ1-5 TRBV28 CASSESFAREQLSNQPQHF TGTGCCAGCAGCGAATCGTTCGCCAGGGAGCAGTTGAGCAATCAGCCCCAGCATTTT
TRBD1 TRBJ2-2 TRBV5-1 CASSPQTGVSGELFF TGCGCCAGCAGCCCCCAGACAGGGGTGAGCGGGGAGCTGTTTTTT
- TRBJ2-3 TRBV5-4 CASSLKVGGDSTDTQYF TGTGCCAGCAGCTTGAAAGTCGGGGGCGATAGCACAGATACGCAGTATTTT
TRBD2 TRBJ2-3 TRBV29-1 CSGGTSGRGDTQYF TGCAGCGGCGGGACTAGCGGGAGGGGGGATACGCAGTATTTT
- TRBJ1-2 TRBV30 CAWSATTRTAFLYGYTF TGTGCCTGGAGTGCCACTACCCGGACAGCTTTCCTCTATGGCTACACCTTC
- TRBJ2-7 TRBV6-6 CASSYNGVYEQYF TGTGCCAGCAGTTATAATGGGGTCTACGAGCAGTACTTC
TRBD2 TRBJ2-7 TRBV4-3 CASSQYLLSGSSYEQYF TGCGCCAGCAGCCAATATCTACTTAGCGGGAGCTCCTACGAGCAGTACTTC
- TRBJ1-5 TRBV6-5 CASSYRQGINQPQHF TGTGCCAGCAGTTATAGGCAGGGGATCAATCAGCCCCAGCATTTT
TRBD2 TRBJ2-5 TRBV5-5 CASSPGTSGPRGYQETQYF TGTGCCAGCTCCCCGGGAACTAGCGGGCCAAGGGGATACCAAGAGACCCAGTACTTC
- TRBJ2-7 TRBV7-9 CASSLVGERRFEQYF TGTGCCAGCAGCTTAGTCGGCGAAAGAAGGTTTGAGCAGTACTTC
TRBD2 TRBJ2-1 TRBV7-3 CASSLRGGSGWNEQFF TGTGCCAGCAGCTTAAGAGGCGGGAGTGGTTGGAATGAGCAGTTCTTC
- TRBJ1-4 TRBV15 CATAGAGGIGLFF TGTGCCACCGCTGGTGCTGGTGGGATCGGATTGTTTTTT